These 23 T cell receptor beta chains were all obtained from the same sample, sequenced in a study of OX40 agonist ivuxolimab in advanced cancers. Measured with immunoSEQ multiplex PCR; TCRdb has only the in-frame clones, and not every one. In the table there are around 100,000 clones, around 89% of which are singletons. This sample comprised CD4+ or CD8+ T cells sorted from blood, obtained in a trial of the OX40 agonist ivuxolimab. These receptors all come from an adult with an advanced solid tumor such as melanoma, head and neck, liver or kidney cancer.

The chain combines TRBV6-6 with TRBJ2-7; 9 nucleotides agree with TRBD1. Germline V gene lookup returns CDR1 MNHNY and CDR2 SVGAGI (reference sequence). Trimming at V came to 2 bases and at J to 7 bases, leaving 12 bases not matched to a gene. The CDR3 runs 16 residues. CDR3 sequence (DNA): TGTGCCAGCAGTTACGGATCCGGGACAGGGAGTGGGGAGCAGTACTTC. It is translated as CASSYGSGTGSGEQYF.

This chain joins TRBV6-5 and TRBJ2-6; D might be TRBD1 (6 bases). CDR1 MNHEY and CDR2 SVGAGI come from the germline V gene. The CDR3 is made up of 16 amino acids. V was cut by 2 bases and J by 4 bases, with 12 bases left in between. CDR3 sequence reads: CASSYLQGSGANVLTF. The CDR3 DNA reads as TGTGCCAGCAGTTACCTACAGGGATCGGGGGCCAACGTCCTGACTTTC.

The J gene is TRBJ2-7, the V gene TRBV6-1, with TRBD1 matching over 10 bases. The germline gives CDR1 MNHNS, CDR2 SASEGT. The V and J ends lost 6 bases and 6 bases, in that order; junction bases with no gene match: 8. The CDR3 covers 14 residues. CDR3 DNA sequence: TGTGCCAGCAGGTCCGGGACAGGGGTTTCCGAGCAGTACTTC. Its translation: CASRSGTGVSEQYF.

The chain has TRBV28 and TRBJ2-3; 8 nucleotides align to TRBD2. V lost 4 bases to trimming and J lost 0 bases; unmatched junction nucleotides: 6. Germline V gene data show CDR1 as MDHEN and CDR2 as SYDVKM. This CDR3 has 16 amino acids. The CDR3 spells CASSSGLGASTDTQYF. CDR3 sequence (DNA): TGTGCCAGCAGTTCGGGACTAGGGGCTAGCACAGATACGCAGTATTTT.

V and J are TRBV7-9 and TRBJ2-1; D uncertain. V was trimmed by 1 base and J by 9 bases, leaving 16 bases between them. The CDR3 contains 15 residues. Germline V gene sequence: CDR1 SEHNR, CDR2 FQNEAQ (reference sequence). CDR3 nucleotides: TGTGCCAGCAGCTTAGGGACCCGTCGCTTTGGTGAGCAGTTCTTC. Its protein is CASSLGTRRFGEQFF.

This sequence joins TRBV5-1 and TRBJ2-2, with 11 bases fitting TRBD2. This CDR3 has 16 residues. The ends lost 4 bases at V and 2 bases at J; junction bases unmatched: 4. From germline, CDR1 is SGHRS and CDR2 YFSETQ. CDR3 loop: CASSPTSGTNTGELFF. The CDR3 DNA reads TGCGCCAGCAGCCCGACTAGCGGGACAAACACCGGGGAGCTGTTTTTT. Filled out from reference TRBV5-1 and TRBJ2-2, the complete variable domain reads KAGVTQTPRYLIKTRGQQVTLSCSPISGHRSVSWYQQTPGQGLQFLFEYFSETQRNKGNFPGRFSGRQFSNSRSEMNVSTLELGDSALYLCASSPTSGTNTGELFFGEGSRLTVL.

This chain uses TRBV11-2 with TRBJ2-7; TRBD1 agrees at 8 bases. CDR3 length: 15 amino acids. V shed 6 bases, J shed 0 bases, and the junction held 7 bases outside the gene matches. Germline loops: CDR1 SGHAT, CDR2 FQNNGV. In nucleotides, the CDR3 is TGTGCCAGCAGTTCAGACAGGGGAAACTCCTACGAGCAGTACTTC. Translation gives CASSSDRGNSYEQYF.

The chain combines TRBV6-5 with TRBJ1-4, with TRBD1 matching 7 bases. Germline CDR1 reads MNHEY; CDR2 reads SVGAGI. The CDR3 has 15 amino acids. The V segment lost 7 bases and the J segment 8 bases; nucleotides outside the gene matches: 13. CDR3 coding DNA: TGTGCCAGCAAGCCTCGACAGGGATTATACGAAAAACTGTTTTTT. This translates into CASKPRQGLYEKLFF.

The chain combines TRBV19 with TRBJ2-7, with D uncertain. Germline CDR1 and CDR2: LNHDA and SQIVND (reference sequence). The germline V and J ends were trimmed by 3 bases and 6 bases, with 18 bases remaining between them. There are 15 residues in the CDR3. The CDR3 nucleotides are TGTGCCAGTAGTATCTCGGCAGGCTTGACTCCCGAGCAGTACTTC. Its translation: CASSISAGLTPEQYF. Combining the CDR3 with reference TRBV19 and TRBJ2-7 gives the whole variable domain DGGITQSPKYLFRKEGQNVTLSCEQNLNHDAMYWYRQDPGQGLRLIYYSQIVNDFQKGDIAEGYSVSREKKESFPLTVTSAQKNPTAFYLCASSISAGLTPEQYFGPGTRLTVT.

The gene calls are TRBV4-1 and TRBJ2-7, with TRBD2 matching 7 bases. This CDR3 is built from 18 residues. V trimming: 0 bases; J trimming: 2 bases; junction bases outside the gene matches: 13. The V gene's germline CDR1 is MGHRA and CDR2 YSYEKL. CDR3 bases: TGCGCCAGCAGCCAAGATAAGTCGACGGCGGGGGTTACCTACGAGCAGTACTTC. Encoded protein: CASSQDKSTAGVTYEQYF.

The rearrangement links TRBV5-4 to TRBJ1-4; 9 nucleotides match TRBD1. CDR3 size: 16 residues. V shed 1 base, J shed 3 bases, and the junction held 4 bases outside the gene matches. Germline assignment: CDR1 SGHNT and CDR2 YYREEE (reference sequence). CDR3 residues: CASSLTGGGSNEKLFF. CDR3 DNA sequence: TGTGCCAGCAGCTTGACAGGGGGCGGGTCTAATGAAAAACTGTTTTTT.

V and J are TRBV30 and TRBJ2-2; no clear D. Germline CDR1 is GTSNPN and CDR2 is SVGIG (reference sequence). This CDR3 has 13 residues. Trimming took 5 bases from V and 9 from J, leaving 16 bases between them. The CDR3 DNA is TGTGCCTGGTCGAGTGGGTGGGGTAGGGAGCTGTTTTTT. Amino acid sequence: CAWSSGWGRELFF.

As DNA, the CDR3 is TGTGCCAGCAGGAAAACAGGGCTCCACGAGCAGTACTTC. Protein product: CASRKTGLHEQYF. The chain uses TRBV9 and TRBJ2-5; tentative D call: TRBD1 (6 bases). The last part of the DNA fits TRBJ2-7 better; the J call may be wrong. The CDR3 is 13 residues long. Germline CDR1 reads SGDLS; CDR2 reads YYNGEE.

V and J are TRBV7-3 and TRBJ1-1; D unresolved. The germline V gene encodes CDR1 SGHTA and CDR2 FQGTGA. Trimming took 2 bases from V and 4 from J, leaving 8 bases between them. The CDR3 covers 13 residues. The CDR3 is CASSLSGGTEAFF. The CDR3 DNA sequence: TGTGCCAGCAGCTTATCTGGAGGCACTGAAGCTTTCTTT.

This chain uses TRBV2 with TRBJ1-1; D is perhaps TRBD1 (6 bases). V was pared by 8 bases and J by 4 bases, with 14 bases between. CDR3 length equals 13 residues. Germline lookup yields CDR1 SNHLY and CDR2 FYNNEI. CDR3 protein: CASATGLLTEAFF. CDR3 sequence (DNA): TGTGCCAGCGCCACAGGGCTCCTCACTGAAGCTTTCTTT.

CDR3 residues: CAWSVLDFYSYEQYF. The CDR3 region has the DNA TGTGCCTGGAGTGTACTGGATTTTTACTCCTACGAGCAGTACTTC. The V call is TRBV30, the J call TRBJ2-7; D gene uncertain. V was pared by 0 bases and J by 0 bases, with 12 bases between. The CDR3 sequence is 15 residues long. Germline loops: CDR1 GTSNPN, CDR2 SVGIG (reference sequence).

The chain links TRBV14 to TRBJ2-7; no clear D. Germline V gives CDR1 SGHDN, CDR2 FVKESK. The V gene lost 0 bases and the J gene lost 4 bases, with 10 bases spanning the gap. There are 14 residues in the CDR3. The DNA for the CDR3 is TGTGCCAGCAGCCAAGAAGGGTTCATTTACGAGCAGTACTTC. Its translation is CASSQEGFIYEQYF. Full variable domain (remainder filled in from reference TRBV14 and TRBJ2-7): EAGVTQFPSHSVIEKGQTVTLRCDPISGHDNLYWYRRVMGKEIKFLLHFVKESKQDESGMPNNRFLAERTGGTYSTLKVQPAELEDSGVYFCASSQEGFIYEQYFGPGTRLTVT.

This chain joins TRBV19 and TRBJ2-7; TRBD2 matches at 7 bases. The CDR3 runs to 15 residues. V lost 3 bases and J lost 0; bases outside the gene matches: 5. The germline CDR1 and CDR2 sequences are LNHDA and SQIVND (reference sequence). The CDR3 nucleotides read TGTGCCAGTAGTATTTACGGCGGGAGCTCCTACGAGCAGTACTTC. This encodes CASSIYGGSSYEQYF.

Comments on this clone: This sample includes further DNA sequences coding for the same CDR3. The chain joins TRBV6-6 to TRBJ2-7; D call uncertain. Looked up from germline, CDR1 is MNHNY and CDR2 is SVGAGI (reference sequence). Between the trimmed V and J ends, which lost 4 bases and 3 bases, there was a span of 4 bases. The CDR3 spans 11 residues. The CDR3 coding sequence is TGTGCCAGCAGTTCCCTCTACGAGCAGTACTTC. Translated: CASSSLYEQYF.

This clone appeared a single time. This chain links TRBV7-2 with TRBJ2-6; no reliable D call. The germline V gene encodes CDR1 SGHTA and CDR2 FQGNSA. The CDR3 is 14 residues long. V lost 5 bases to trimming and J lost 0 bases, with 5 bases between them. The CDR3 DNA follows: TGTGCCAGCAGCAGCAACTCTGGGGCCAACGTCCTGACTTTC. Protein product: CASSSNSGANVLTF.

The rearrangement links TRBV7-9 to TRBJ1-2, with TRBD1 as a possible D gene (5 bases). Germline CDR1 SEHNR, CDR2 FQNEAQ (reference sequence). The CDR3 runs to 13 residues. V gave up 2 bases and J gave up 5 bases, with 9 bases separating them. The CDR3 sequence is CASSLTGGYGYTF. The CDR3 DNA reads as TGTGCCAGCAGCTTAACAGGAGGGTATGGCTACACCTTC. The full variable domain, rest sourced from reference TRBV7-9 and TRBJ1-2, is DTGVSQNPRHKITKRGQNVTFRCDPISEHNRLYWYRQTLGQGPEFLTYFQNEAQLEKSRLLSDRFSAERPKGSFSTLEIQRTEQGDSAMYLCASSLTGGYGYTFGSGTRLTVV.

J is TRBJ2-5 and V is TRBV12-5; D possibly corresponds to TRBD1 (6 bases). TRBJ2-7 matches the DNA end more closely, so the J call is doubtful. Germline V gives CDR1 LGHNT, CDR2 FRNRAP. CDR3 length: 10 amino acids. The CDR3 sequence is CGTGNHEQYF. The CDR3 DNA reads TGTGGAACAGGGAACCACGAGCAGTACTTC.

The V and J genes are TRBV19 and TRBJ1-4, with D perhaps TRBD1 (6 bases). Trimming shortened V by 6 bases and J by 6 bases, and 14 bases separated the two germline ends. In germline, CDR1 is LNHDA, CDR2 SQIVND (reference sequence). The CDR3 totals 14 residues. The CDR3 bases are TGTGCCAGTAGCAGGGTGGGGGCGGATGAAAAACTGTTTTTT. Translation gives CASSRVGADEKLFF.